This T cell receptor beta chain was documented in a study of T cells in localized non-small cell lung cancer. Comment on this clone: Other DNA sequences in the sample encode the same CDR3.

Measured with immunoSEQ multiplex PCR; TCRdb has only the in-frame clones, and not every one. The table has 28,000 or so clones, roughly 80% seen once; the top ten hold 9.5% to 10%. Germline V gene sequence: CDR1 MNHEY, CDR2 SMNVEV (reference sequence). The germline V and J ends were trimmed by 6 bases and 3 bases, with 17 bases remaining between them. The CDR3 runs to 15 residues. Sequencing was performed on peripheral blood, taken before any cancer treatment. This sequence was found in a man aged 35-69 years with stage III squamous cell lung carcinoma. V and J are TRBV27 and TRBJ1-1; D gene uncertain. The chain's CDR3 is CASSPPGRLYTEAFF. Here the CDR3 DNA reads TGTGCCAGCAGCCCGCCAGGAAGGCTATACACTGAAGCTTTCTTT.